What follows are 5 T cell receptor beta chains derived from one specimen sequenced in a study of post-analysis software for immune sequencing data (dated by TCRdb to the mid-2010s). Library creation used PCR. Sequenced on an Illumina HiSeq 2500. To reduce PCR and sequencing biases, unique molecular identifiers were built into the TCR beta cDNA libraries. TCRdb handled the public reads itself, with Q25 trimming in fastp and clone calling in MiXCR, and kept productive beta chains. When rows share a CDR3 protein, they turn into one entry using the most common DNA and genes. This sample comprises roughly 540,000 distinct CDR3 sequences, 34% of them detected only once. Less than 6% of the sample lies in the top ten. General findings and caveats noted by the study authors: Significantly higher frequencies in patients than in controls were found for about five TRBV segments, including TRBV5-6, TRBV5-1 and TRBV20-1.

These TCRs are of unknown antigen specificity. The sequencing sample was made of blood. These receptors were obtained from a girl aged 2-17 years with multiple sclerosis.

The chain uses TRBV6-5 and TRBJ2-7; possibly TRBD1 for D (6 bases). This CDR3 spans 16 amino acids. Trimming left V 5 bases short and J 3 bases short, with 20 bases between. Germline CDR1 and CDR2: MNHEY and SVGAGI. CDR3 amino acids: CASSPAPTTGIYEQYF. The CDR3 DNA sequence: TGTGCCAGCAGTCCAGCCCCGACCACAGGGATCTACGAGCAGTACTTC.

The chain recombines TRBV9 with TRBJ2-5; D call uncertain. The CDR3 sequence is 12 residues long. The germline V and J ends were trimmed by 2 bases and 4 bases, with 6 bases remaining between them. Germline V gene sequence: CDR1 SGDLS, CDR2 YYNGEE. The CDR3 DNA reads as TGTGCCAGCAGCGTCCTGGGAGAGACCCAGTACTTC. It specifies CASSVLGETQYF.

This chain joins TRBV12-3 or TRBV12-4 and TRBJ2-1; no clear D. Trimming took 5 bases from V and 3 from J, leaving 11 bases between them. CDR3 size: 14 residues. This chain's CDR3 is CASSPPNSYNEQFF. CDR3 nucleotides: TGTGCCAGCAGTCCCCCAAACAGCTACAATGAGCAGTTCTTC.

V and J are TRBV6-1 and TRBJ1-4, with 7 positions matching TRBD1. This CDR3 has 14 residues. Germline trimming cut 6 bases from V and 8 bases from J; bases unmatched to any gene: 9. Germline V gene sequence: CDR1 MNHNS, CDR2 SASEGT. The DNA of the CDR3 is TGTGCCAGCAGATCGACAGGGAGGAGGGAAAAACTGTTTTTT. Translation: CASRSTGRREKLFF.

Here the CDR3 reads CSASGGGPYTDTQYF. CDR3 coding DNA: TGCAGTGCTAGTGGGGGGGGGCCTTACACAGATACGCAGTATTTT. The chain uses TRBV20-1 and TRBJ2-3; TRBD2 is a possible D gene (7 bases). CDR3 size: 15 residues. From germline, CDR1 is DFQATT and CDR2 SNEGSKA (reference sequence). V was clipped by 3 bases and J by 2 bases, with 15 bases between them.